This record looks at one T cell receptor (beta chain) sequence and its context. Its antigen is not identified. Libraries were prepared by immunoSEQ multiplex PCR; TCRdb keeps only in-frame clonotypes and omits some of them. Of tens of thousands of clones in the sample, 60% to 75% were seen once. The data stem from a study of cytotoxic CD8 clonotypes in ibrutinib-treated CLL. Turning to the study itself: The response samples were taken once patients had been treated for a median of around 11 months, range 6 to 36. Study findings and constraints: Public clonotypes, found uncommonly, either contracted or stayed stable on treatment.

As input for TCR beta libraries, roughly 2.1 micrograms of genomic DNA came from cryopreserved PBMCs. The trim removed 5 bases at V and 15 bases at J, leaving 15 bases unmatched. The CDR3 is made up of 14 amino acids. Germline CDR1 MNHNY, CDR2 SVGAGI (reference sequence). This chain uses TRBV6-6 with TRBJ2-1; 8 bases map to TRBD1. This receptor was identified in a human donor with chronic lymphocytic leukemia. This specimen consisted of PBMCs, obtained after 12 months of ibrutinib treatment. CDR3 in amino acids: CASSPYADREPPFF. The DNA for the CDR3 is TGTGCCAGCAGTCCTTACGCGGACAGGGAACCACCGTTCTTC.